These 18 T cell receptor beta chains came from one sample sequenced in a study of blood T cell repertoires in COVID-19. Assay: immunoSEQ multiplex PCR; the TCRdb copy retains only in-frame clones and omits some. Of 120,000 to 150,000 clones in the sample, approximately 83% were seen once. Sequencing was performed on peripheral blood. These receptors were obtained from a human donor in a cohort sampled during active COVID-19.

This chain uses TRBV7-3 with TRBJ2-1, with a weak D call TRBD1 (5 bases). V lost 1 base and J lost 8, with 12 bases in between. CDR1 and CDR2 (germline): SGHTA, FQGTGA. The length of the CDR3 is 14 residues. DNA of the CDR3: TGTGCCAGCAGCTTAAATGGCAGGGAAGATGAGCAGTTCTTC. Amino acids: CASSLNGREDEQFF.

A few counts support this clone. The V gene is TRBV30, the J gene TRBJ2-4, with D possibly TRBD2 on 6 matching bases. The CDR3 is 14 amino acids. In germline, CDR1 is GTSNPN, CDR2 SVGIG (reference sequence). V lost 5 bases and J 5 bases, leaving 16 bases between the germline ends. The CDR3 region is CAWLKSGLQNIQYF. CDR3 DNA sequence: TGTGCCTGGCTGAAGTCGGGACTTCAAAACATTCAGTACTTC.

This clone was counted a few times. V gene TRBV5-1 combines with J gene TRBJ1-3; no firm D call. V lost 6 bases, J lost 1 base, and 14 bases lay in between. Germline CDR1 SGHRS, CDR2 YFSETQ. CDR3 length: 15 residues. The CDR3 loop reads CASTPATGSGNTIYF. CDR3 sequence (DNA): TGCGCCAGCACCCCGGCTACGGGGTCTGGAAACACCATATATTTT.

The chain combines TRBV11-1 with TRBJ2-5; TRBD2 matches at 9 bases. Looked up from germline, CDR1 is SGHAT and CDR2 is FQDESV (reference sequence). The CDR3 loop spans 15 amino acids. With V trimmed by 2 bases and J by 4 bases, 5 bases remained unmatched. The CDR3, as DNA: TGTGCCAGCAGCTTACGCCTAGCGGGATTAGAGACCCAGTACTTC. This translates into CASSLRLAGLETQYF.

CDR3 amino acids: CASQLGQDYGYTF. The CDR3 coding sequence is TGTGCCAGTCAACTCGGACAGGACTATGGCTACACCTTC. V usage is TRBV28 and J usage is TRBJ1-2; the match to TRBD1 covers 7 bases. V trimming: 9 bases; J trimming: 3 bases; junction bases outside the gene matches: 7. The CDR3 loop spans 13 amino acids. CDR1 is MDHEN and CDR2 is SYDVKM in the germline V gene.

This clone was found once. This chain joins TRBV30 and TRBJ1-2, with TRBD1 matching over 7 bases. Germline V gene lookup returns CDR1 GTSNPN and CDR2 SVGIG (reference sequence). The CDR3 covers 12 residues. After removal of 2 bases from V and 5 bases from J, the junction contained 2 bases not matched to a gene. For the CDR3, the DNA is TGTGCCTGGAGTCCACAGGGGTATGGCTACACCTTC. Translated: CAWSPQGYGYTF.

In its sample, this clone was seen a few times. The V and J genes are TRBV2 and TRBJ2-1; D is perhaps TRBD1 (6 bases). From germline, CDR1 is SNHLY and CDR2 FYNNEI. The CDR3 is 15 amino acids. The germline V and J ends were trimmed by 7 bases and 9 bases, with 22 bases remaining between them. The CDR3 region is CASKRSGQPTGEQFF. In DNA, the CDR3 is TGTGCCAGCAAAAGGTCTGGACAGCCCACAGGTGAGCAGTTCTTC.

The CDR3 DNA reads as TGCGCCAGCAACGGACAGGGGGTAGCTGGGCTGTTTTTT. Encoded protein: CASNGQGVAGLFF. The chain recombines TRBV5-1 with TRBJ2-2; 10 bases are a match to TRBD1. This CDR3 region has 13 residues. J was trimmed by 13 bases and V by 6 bases; bases with no gene match: 9. Germline V CDR1 and CDR2: SGHRS, YFSETQ.

This clone came up a few times. The chain is built from TRBV5-6 and TRBJ1-2, with D perhaps TRBD1 (5 bases). The germline V gene has CDR1 SGHDT and CDR2 YYEEEE. V gave up 4 bases and J gave up 3 bases, with 10 bases separating them. The CDR3 runs to 13 residues. The CDR3 loop reads CASSPDTDYGYTF. In DNA, the CDR3 is TGTGCCAGCAGCCCGGACACTGACTATGGCTACACCTTC. The whole variable domain, filled in from reference TRBV5-6 and TRBJ1-2, reads DAGVTQSPTHLIKTRGQQVTLRCSPKSGHDTVSWYQQALGQGPQFIFQYYEEEERQRGNFPDRFSGHQFPNYSSELNVNALLLGDSALYLCASSPDTDYGYTFGSGTRLTVV.

V and J are TRBV7-9 and TRBJ1-3; possibly TRBD1 for D (6 bases). V was trimmed by 5 bases and J by 0 bases, leaving 14 bases between them. The CDR3 totals 16 residues. Germline CDR1 and CDR2: SEHNR and FQNEAQ (reference sequence). The CDR3 region has the DNA TGTGCCAGCAGCCCCGCGGGGGCGGGCTCTGGAAACACCATATATTTT. This codes for CASSPAGAGSGNTIYF. Filled out from reference TRBV7-9 and TRBJ1-3, the complete variable domain reads DTGVSQNPRHKITKRGQNVTFRCDPISEHNRLYWYRQTLGQGPEFLTYFQNEAQLEKSRLLSDRFSAERPKGSFSTLEIQRTEQGDSAMYLCASSPAGAGSGNTIYFGEGSWLTVV.

The rearrangement uses TRBV6-5 and TRBJ1-4; 8 positions match TRBD1. Unmatched junction bases numbered 6, after V lost 6 bases and J lost 3 bases. Germline CDR1 reads MNHEY; CDR2 reads SVGAGI. CDR3 length: 15 residues. In DNA form, the CDR3 reads TGTGCCAGCAGCCAATCACAGGGGGCTAATGAAAAACTGTTTTTT. This translates into CASSQSQGANEKLFF.

V is TRBV6-6 and J is TRBJ1-2; possible D gene TRBD1, 5 bases. This CDR3 contains 15 residues. The germline V gene encodes CDR1 MNHNY and CDR2 SVGAGI (reference sequence). V lost 5 bases and J 3 bases, leaving 16 bases between the germline ends. As DNA, the CDR3 is TGTGCCAGCAGTAAACAGGTAATTCGGGACTATGGCTACACCTTC. Translation gives CASSKQVIRDYGYTF.

The V and J genes are TRBV28 and TRBJ2-7; D call uncertain. The CDR3 covers 12 residues. Trimming removed 8 bases at V and 1 base at J, with 9 bases between. Germline lookup yields CDR1 MDHEN and CDR2 SYDVKM. The CDR3 spells CASAVGSYEQYF. DNA for the CDR3: TGTGCCAGCGCGGTGGGTTCCTACGAGCAGTACTTC.

The chain carries TRBV9 and TRBJ2-2; no reliable D call. Germline CDR1 and CDR2: SGDLS and YYNGEE. The CDR3 runs 16 residues. The V gene lost 0 bases and the J gene lost 0 bases, with 9 bases spanning the gap. The CDR3 DNA reads as TGTGCCAGCAGCGTAGACATTACAACGAACACCGGGGAGCTGTTTTTT. Translating it yields CASSVDITTNTGELFF.

The chain joins TRBV5-1 to TRBJ1-1, with D hard to call. The CDR3 consists of 15 residues. Germline values: CDR1 SGHRS, CDR2 YFSETQ. V shed 6 bases and J shed 0 bases, with 15 bases lying between them. The CDR3 is CASTREATMNTEAFF. CDR3 DNA sequence: TGCGCCAGCACCCGGGAGGCCACAATGAACACTGAAGCTTTCTTT.

The table lists this clone with a count of one. V gene TRBV18 combines with J gene TRBJ2-7; TRBD2 aligns across 11 bases. This CDR3 is 16 amino acids long. After removal of 2 bases from V and 3 bases from J, the junction contained 6 bases not matched to a gene. The germline V gene encodes CDR1 KGHSH and CDR2 LQKENI. The CDR3 reads CASSPVSSGRNYEQYF. The CDR3 DNA reads as TGTGCCAGCTCACCAGTATCTAGCGGGAGGAACTACGAGCAGTACTTC.

This rearrangement joins TRBV4-1 to TRBJ1-5, with 10 nucleotides matching TRBD1. J lost 5 bases, V lost 0 bases, and 10 bases had no gene match. Per germline, CDR1 MGHRA and CDR2 YSYEKL. The CDR3 length is 18 residues. CDR3 DNA: TGCGCCAGCAGCCAAGATGGGAGGGACAGGGGTTGGCATCAGCCCCAGCATTTT. Its translation is CASSQDGRDRGWHQPQHF.

The chain has TRBV3-1 (or the pseudogene TRBV3-2) and TRBJ2-7; tentative D call: TRBD2 (6 bases). CDR3 size: 13 residues. CDR1 is LGHDT, CDR2 YNNKEL, per germline (reference sequence). Trimming pared 4 bases from V and 7 bases from J, leaving 14 bases between. DNA of the CDR3: TGTGCCAGCAGCCGGGGCGCGGGAAGGGAGCAGTACTTC. Translation: CASSRGAGREQYF.